What follows are 30 T cell receptor beta chains derived from one specimen sequenced in a study of HIV-infected patients and healthy controls. MiXCR, applied by TCRdb to the 5' RACE reads, yields one record per CDR3 protein. This sample yields 19,000 or so distinct CDR3 sequences, of which roughly 19% are seen a single time; approximately 33% belongs to the top ten. Input material: CD8+ T cells from blood. The receptor set was obtained from a human donor in good health.

This clonotype was observed at least ten times. The chain has TRBV4-1 and TRBJ1-5; TRBD1 matches 8 bases. With 0 bases clipped from V and 5 bases from J, the junction kept 9 bases outside the gene matches. This CDR3 is 17 amino acids long. The germline V gene has CDR1 MGHRA and CDR2 YSYEKL. CDR3 loop: CASSQDPGQEPHQPQHF. DNA for the CDR3: TGCGCCAGCAGCCAAGACCCGGGACAGGAGCCTCATCAGCCCCAGCATTTT.

The genes are TRBV20-1 and TRBJ2-7, with 7 bases fitting TRBD2. The V and J ends lost 6 bases and 2 bases, in that order; junction bases with no gene match: 7. CDR1 DFQATT and CDR2 SNEGSKA come from the germline V gene (reference sequence). The CDR3 has 13 amino acids. As DNA, the CDR3 is TGCAGTGCCGGGAGGAGAACCCCCTACGAGCAGTACTTC. Protein: CSAGRRTPYEQYF.

The table lists this clonotype with many counts. This rearrangement joins TRBV29-1 to TRBJ1-1; maybe TRBD1 (6 bases). CDR3 length equals 14 residues. Germline V gene sequence: CDR1 SQVTM, CDR2 ANQGSEA. V gave up 1 base and J gave up 2 bases, with 11 bases separating them. DNA for the CDR3: TGCAGCGTTGAAGCCCAGGGGACCAACACTGAAGCTTTCTTT. It yields the protein CSVEAQGTNTEAFF.

This clonotype was recorded at least ten times. The chain couples TRBV5-6 to TRBJ2-1, with no clear D. Germline loops: CDR1 SGHDT, CDR2 YYEEEE. V was trimmed by 1 base and J by 2 bases, leaving 7 bases between them. CDR3 length equals 14 residues. The CDR3 loop is CASSLPSAYNEQFF. CDR3 nucleotide sequence: TGTGCCAGCAGCTTGCCGAGCGCCTACAATGAGCAGTTCTTC.

This clonotype was found a few times. The rearrangement links TRBV21-1 to TRBJ2-7; whether TRBD1, the table's D call, matches the DNA was not checked. TRBV21-1 has pseudogene status. The CDR3 has 15 amino acids. The CDR3 reads CASSRDPGHPYEQYF. The DNA of the CDR3 is TGTGCCAGCAGCCGAGATCCGGGACACCCCTACGAGCAGTACTTC.

This clonotype turned up a few times. The rearrangement links TRBV6-5 to TRBJ1-1; no reliable D call. V lost 4 bases to trimming and J lost 4 bases, with 7 bases between them. The germline V gene has CDR1 MNHEY and CDR2 SVGAGI. The CDR3 loop spans 12 amino acids. The CDR3 DNA reads TGTGCCAGCAGTTTTTTGGGCACTGAAGCTTTCTTT. This sequence encodes CASSFLGTEAFF.

The V and J genes are TRBV2 and TRBJ1-2, with a possible D match to TRBD1 (6 bases). The CDR3 loop spans 15 amino acids. Germline CDR1 is SNHLY and CDR2 is FYNNEI. V lost 3 bases to trimming and J lost 4 bases, with 15 bases between them. The CDR3 spells CASSEGGRVGYGYTF. The CDR3 DNA sequence: TGTGCCAGCAGTGAGGGGGGCAGGGTGGGCTATGGCTACACCTTC.

This clonotype came up a few times. The chain recombines TRBV19 with TRBJ2-3, with 8 bases matching TRBD2. CDR3 size: 15 residues. The germline V gene encodes CDR1 LNHDA and CDR2 SQIVND (reference sequence). V gave up 3 bases and J gave up 1 base; unmatched junction bases: 3. CDR3 nucleotide sequence: TGTGCCAGTAGTATTCTACTAGCGGGCACAGATACGCAGTATTTT. Translation: CASSILLAGTDTQYF.

The chain uses TRBV25-1 and TRBJ1-1, with D tentatively TRBD1 (6 bases). Germline V CDR1 and CDR2: MGHDK, SYGVNS. Trimming cost V 3 bases and J 1 base, with 12 bases left between them. This CDR3 comprises 15 residues. The CDR3 DNA follows: TGTGCCAGCAGTGAGCAGGGGATAACGAACACTGAAGCTTTCTTT. This sequence encodes CASSEQGITNTEAFF.

This clonotype was counted a few times. The rearrangement joins TRBV2 to TRBJ2-3; 10 nucleotides line up with TRBD1. The germline V gene has CDR1 SNHLY and CDR2 FYNNEI. The CDR3 is 14 amino acids. V shed 10 bases, J shed 1 base, and the junction held 5 bases outside the gene matches. CDR3 sequence (DNA): TGTGCCACCGCAGGGACAGGGGGCACAGATACGCAGTATTTT. Its translation: CATAGTGGTDTQYF.

Here the CDR3 reads CASSQEYRGSTDTQYF. Here the CDR3 DNA reads TGTGCCAGCAGCCAAGAGTACAGGGGCAGCACAGATACGCAGTATTTT. The genes are TRBV4-2 and TRBJ2-3; 7 bases fit TRBD1. V lost 0 bases, J lost 0 bases, and 3 bases stayed unmatched. This CDR3 has 16 residues. Germline values: CDR1 LGHNA, CDR2 YNFKEQ.

The J gene is TRBJ1-2, the V gene TRBV5-5; D uncertain. The V gene lost 6 bases and the J gene lost 5 bases, with 17 bases spanning the gap. The germline gives CDR1 SGHKS, CDR2 YYEKEE (reference sequence). The CDR3 is made up of 14 amino acids. CDR3 amino acids: CASNPPVDQYGYTF. The CDR3 region has the DNA TGTGCCAGCAATCCGCCAGTGGATCAATATGGCTACACCTTC.

The CDR3 DNA follows: TGTGCCATTTCCGACAGGGAGGGGGACAATCAGCCCCAGCATTTT. It specifies CAISDREGDNQPQHF. The chain is built from TRBV19 and TRBJ1-5; 7 nucleotides match TRBD1. Germline V gene lookup returns CDR1 LNHDA and CDR2 SQIVND (reference sequence). The CDR3 is 15 amino acids. V was clipped by 10 bases and J by 3 bases; unmatched bases: 12.

In its sample, this clonotype was seen many times. The rearrangement links TRBV12-3 or TRBV12-4 to TRBJ1-2, with 7 bases matching TRBD1. The ends lost 5 bases at V and 6 bases at J; junction bases unmatched: 15. The CDR3 consists of 16 residues. CDR3: CASSHFPTGKTDGYTF. The CDR3, as DNA: TGTGCCAGCAGTCACTTCCCGACAGGGAAAACTGATGGCTACACCTTC.

This clonotype has a count of ten or more. The chain employs TRBV7-2 and TRBJ2-7, with D maybe TRBD2 (6 bases). Germline CDR1 and CDR2: SGHTA and FQGNSA. Trimming shortened V by 1 base and J by 3 bases, and 13 bases separated the two germline ends. CDR3 length: 15 amino acids. The CDR3: CASSLEAPGGYEQYF. The CDR3 DNA is TGTGCCAGCAGCTTAGAGGCCCCCGGGGGCTACGAGCAGTACTTC.

This clonotype was found many times. V is TRBV6-2 or TRBV6-3 and J is TRBJ2-7, with 10 bases fitting TRBD1. The CDR3 has 14 amino acids. After removal of 7 bases from V and 4 bases from J, the junction contained 7 bases not matched to a gene. Per the germline V gene, CDR1 is MNHEY and CDR2 is SVGEGT. The CDR3: CASKRQGAGYEQYF. CDR3 nucleotide sequence: TGTGCCAGCAAGAGACAGGGGGCTGGATACGAGCAGTACTTC.

This clonotype was observed many times. The V call is TRBV5-1, the J call TRBJ1-1; D is ambiguous. The V gene lost 1 base and the J gene lost 0 bases, with 4 bases spanning the gap. The CDR3 runs to 13 residues. Germline V CDR1 and CDR2: SGHRS, YFSETQ. CDR3 nucleotides: TGCGCCAGCAGCTTGAGTATGAACACTGAAGCTTTCTTT. Translating it yields CASSLSMNTEAFF.

This clonotype was counted between two and nine times. The CDR3 protein is CASSPSWDRGGNEQFF. Here the CDR3 DNA reads TGTGCCAGCAGCCCTTCCTGGGACAGGGGAGGGAATGAGCAGTTCTTC. The rearrangement links TRBV7-9 to TRBJ2-1; 10 bases are a match to TRBD1. This CDR3 spans 16 amino acids. Per germline, CDR1 SEHNR and CDR2 FQNEAQ (reference sequence). Trimming cost V 5 bases and J 7 bases; bases outside gene matches: 11.

The chain couples TRBV7-2 to TRBJ1-1, with TRBD1 as a possible D gene (5 bases). The CDR3 is made up of 15 amino acids. Germline V gene data show CDR1 as SGHTA and CDR2 as FQGNSA. The V end lost 2 bases, the J end lost 5 bases, and 15 bases lay between the germline ends. CDR3 loop: CASSLSGTGKTEAFF. Written as DNA, the CDR3 is TGTGCCAGCAGCTTATCGGGGACGGGAAAGACTGAAGCTTTCTTT.

This clonotype was counted between two and nine times. V and J are TRBV30 and TRBJ2-7; unclear D gene. Germline CDR1 reads GTSNPN; CDR2 reads SVGIG (reference sequence). The V end was cut by 0 bases, the J end by 5 bases, with 11 bases between. This CDR3 contains 13 residues. CDR3 nucleotides: TGTGCCTGGAGTGTGACTGATCGCAACGAGCAGTACTTC. Its protein is CAWSVTDRNEQYF.

This chain uses TRBV2 with TRBJ1-5, with unresolved D. The V end was cut by 5 bases, the J end by 7 bases, with 15 bases between. The CDR3 contains 14 residues. CDR1 and CDR2 from the germline V gene are SNHLY and FYNNEI. CDR3 region: CASSFKGLGQPQHF. The CDR3 DNA reads TGTGCCAGCAGTTTTAAGGGCCTCGGCCAGCCCCAGCATTTT.

The rearrangement links TRBV24-1 to TRBJ1-5; D call uncertain. Germline CDR1 reads KGHDR; CDR2 reads SFDVKD. The CDR3 spans 14 residues. V was clipped by 10 bases and J by 1 base, with 13 bases between them. The CDR3 protein is CATSPRLSNQPQHF. The CDR3 nucleotides read TGTGCCACGTCCCCTAGACTGAGCAATCAGCCCCAGCATTTT.

At least ten counts were recorded for this clonotype. The chain couples TRBV4-2 to TRBJ2-3; TRBD2 matches at 15 bases. Trimming removed 1 base from V and 4 bases from J; junction bases left unmatched: 0. Germline lookup yields CDR1 LGHNA and CDR2 YNFKEQ. The CDR3 runs 16 residues. The CDR3 sequence is CASSQGTSGGADTQYF. For the CDR3, the DNA is TGTGCCAGCAGCCAAGGGACTAGCGGGGGGGCAGATACGCAGTATTTT.

This clonotype was found many times. V usage is TRBV4-1 and J usage is TRBJ2-3, with 9 positions matching TRBD1. Germline V CDR1 and CDR2: MGHRA, YSYEKL. The CDR3 totals 15 residues. The J segment lost 3 bases and the V segment lost 3 bases, leaving 4 bases of the junction unmatched. The CDR3 here is CASSQGTGRTDTQYF. The CDR3, as DNA: TGCGCCAGCAGCCAGGGGACAGGGAGAACAGATACGCAGTATTTT.

The chain couples TRBV19 to TRBJ2-2; D uncertain. Germline CDR1 and CDR2: LNHDA and SQIVND (reference sequence). The CDR3 loop spans 14 amino acids. V lost 5 bases and J 4 bases, leaving 11 bases between the germline ends. The CDR3 spells CASSYAWGTGELFF. The CDR3 DNA follows: TGTGCCAGTAGTTATGCGTGGGGCACCGGGGAGCTGTTTTTT.

This clonotype was picked up a small number of times. This sequence joins TRBV6-1 and TRBJ2-2; 9 nucleotides match TRBD1. Germline loops: CDR1 MNHNS, CDR2 SASEGT. The CDR3 covers 16 residues. J was trimmed by 5 bases and V by 5 bases; bases with no gene match: 9. The CDR3: CASSPLGQGGTGELFF. In DNA, the CDR3 is TGTGCCAGCAGTCCCTTGGGACAGGGAGGGACCGGGGAGCTGTTTTTT.

V and J are TRBV6-2 or TRBV6-3 and TRBJ2-7; maybe TRBD2 (5 bases). The CDR3 extends over 14 amino acids. V lost 5 bases to trimming and J lost 1 base, with 12 bases between them. The V gene's germline CDR1 is MNHEY and CDR2 SVGEGT. The CDR3 spells CASSPGLLSYEQYF. CDR3 in DNA: TGTGCCAGCAGTCCAGGACTCCTATCCTACGAGCAGTACTTC.

This clonotype was observed a handful of times. V gene TRBV27 combines with J gene TRBJ1-2; D not certain. The germline gives CDR1 MNHEY, CDR2 SMNVEV (reference sequence). The CDR3 contains 14 residues. The ends were cut back, 5 bases at V and 2 bases at J, with 12 bases in the middle. The CDR3 loop reads CASSPLQVNYGYTF. DNA for the CDR3: TGTGCCAGCAGTCCTCTACAAGTCAACTATGGCTACACCTTC.

This clonotype was observed a handful of times. J is TRBJ1-2 and V is TRBV3-1; D ambiguous. Germline CDR1 is LGHDT and CDR2 is YNNKEL (reference sequence). Deletions cut 1 base from V and 3 bases from J, with 18 bases between. The CDR3 spans 17 residues. This CDR3 is CASSQVWGYIGDYGYTF. The CDR3, as DNA: TGTGCCAGCAGCCAAGTTTGGGGTTATATCGGGGACTATGGCTACACCTTC. Using reference TRBV3-1 and TRBJ1-2 for the parts outside the CDR3, the full variable domain is DTAVSQTPKYLVTQMGNDKSIKCEQNLGHDTMYWYKQDSKKFLKIMFSYNNKELIINETVPNRFSPKSPDKAHLNLHINSLELGDSAVYFCASSQVWGYIGDYGYTFGSGTRLTVV.

In its sample, this clonotype was seen many times. The chain recombines TRBV15 with TRBJ1-1, with D unresolved. Per the germline V gene, CDR1 is LNHNV and CDR2 is YYDKDF (reference sequence). There are 11 residues in the CDR3. V was clipped by 8 bases and J by 3 bases, with 7 bases between them. CDR3 coding DNA: TGTGCCACCCAGAGCGACACTGAAGCTTTCTTT. Translated, it gives CATQSDTEAFF.